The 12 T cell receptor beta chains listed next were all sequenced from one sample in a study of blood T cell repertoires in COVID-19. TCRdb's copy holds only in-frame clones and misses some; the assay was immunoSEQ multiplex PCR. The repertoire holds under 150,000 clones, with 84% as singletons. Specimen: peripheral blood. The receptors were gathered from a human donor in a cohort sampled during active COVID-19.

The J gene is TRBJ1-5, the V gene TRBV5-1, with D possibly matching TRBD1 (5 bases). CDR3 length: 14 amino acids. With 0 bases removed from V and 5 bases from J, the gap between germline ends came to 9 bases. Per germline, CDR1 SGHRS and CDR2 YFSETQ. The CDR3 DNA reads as TGCGCCAGCAGCTTGGTGGCGGGGGATCAGCCCCAGCATTTT. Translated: CASSLVAGDQPQHF.

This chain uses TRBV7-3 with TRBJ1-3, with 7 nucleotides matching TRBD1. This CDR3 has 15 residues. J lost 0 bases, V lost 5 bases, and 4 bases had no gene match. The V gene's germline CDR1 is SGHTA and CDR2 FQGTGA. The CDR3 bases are TGTGCCAGCAGCAAGGACAGGTTCTCTGGAAACACCATATATTTT. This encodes CASSKDRFSGNTIYF.

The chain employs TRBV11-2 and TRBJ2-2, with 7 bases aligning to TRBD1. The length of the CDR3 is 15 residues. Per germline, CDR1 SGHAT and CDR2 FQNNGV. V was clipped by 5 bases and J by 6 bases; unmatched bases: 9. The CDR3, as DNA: TGTGCCAGCAGCCCCGCGACAGGGTATGCCGGGGAGCTGTTTTTT. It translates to CASSPATGYAGELFF.

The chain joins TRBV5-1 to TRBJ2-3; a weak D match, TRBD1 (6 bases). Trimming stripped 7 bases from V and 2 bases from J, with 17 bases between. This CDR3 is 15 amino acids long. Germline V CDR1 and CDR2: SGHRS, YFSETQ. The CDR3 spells CASVSGEFYTDTQYF. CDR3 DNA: TGCGCCAGCGTATCAGGGGAGTTCTACACAGATACGCAGTATTTT.

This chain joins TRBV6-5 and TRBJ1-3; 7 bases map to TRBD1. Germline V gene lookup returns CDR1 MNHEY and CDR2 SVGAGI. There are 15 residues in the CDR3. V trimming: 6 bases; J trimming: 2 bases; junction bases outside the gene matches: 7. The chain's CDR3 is CASSRQGIAGNTIYF. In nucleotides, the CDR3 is TGTGCCAGCAGCAGACAGGGTATCGCTGGAAACACCATATATTTT.

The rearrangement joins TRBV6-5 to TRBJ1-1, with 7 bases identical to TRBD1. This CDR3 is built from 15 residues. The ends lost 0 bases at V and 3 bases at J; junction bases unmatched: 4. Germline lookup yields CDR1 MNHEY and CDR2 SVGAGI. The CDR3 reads CASSYSITGDTEAFF. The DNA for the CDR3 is TGTGCCAGCAGTTACTCGATAACAGGGGACACTGAAGCTTTCTTT.

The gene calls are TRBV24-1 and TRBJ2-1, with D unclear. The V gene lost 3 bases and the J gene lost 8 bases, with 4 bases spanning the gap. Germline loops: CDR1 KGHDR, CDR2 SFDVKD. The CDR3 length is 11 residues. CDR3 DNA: TGTGCCACCAGTGATGGGCATGAGCAGTTCTTC. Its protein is CATSDGHEQFF.

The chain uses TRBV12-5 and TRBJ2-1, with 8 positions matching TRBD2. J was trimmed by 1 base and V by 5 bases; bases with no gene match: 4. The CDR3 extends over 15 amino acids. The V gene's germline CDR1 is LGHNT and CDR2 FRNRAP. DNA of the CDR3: TGTGCTAGTGGTCGACTAGCGCGGTCCTACAATGAGCAGTTCTTC. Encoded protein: CASGRLARSYNEQFF.

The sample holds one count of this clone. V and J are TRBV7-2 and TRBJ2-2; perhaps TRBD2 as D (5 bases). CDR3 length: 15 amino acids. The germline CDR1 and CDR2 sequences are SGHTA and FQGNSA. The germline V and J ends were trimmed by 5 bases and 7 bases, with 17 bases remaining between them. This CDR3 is CASSIGPPRGGELFF. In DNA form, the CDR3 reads TGTGCCAGCAGCATAGGACCCCCCCGGGGCGGGGAGCTGTTTTTT.

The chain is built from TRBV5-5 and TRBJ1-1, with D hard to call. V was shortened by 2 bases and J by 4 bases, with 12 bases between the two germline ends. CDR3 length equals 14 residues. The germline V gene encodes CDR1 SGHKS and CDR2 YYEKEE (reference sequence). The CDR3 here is CASSFQLSGTEAFF. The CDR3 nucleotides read TGTGCCAGCAGCTTCCAGCTCTCGGGCACTGAAGCTTTCTTT.

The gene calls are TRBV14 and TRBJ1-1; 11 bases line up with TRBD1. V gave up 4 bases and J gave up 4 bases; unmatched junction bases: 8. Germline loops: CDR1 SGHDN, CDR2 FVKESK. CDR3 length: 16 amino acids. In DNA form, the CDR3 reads TGTGCCAGCAGCCTTAGGACAGGGGGCGCGGGCACTGAAGCTTTCTTT. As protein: CASSLRTGGAGTEAFF.

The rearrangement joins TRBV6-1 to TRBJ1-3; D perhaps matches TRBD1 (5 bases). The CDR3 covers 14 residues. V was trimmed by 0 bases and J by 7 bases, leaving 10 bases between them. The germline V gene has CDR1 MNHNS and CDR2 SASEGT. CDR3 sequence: CASSEALGGNTIYF. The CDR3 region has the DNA TGTGCCAGCAGTGAAGCCTTGGGGGGGAACACCATATATTTT.